A selection of T cell receptor beta chains follows, all from one sample in a study of T cell repertoires in cytomegalovirus infection. Their antigens are not known. TCRdb called the reads again in MiXCR, with one record for every CDR3 protein. The table lists 60,000 to 75,000 distinct CDR3 sequences, under 25% of them singletons. The sequenced material came from PBMCs, sequenced either directly or after in vitro stimulation (not recorded which). These receptors all stem from a human donor in good health (CMV status not recorded). Some clones in this sample may be carry-over from other donors' samples. The CDR3 runs from the conserved cysteine through the conserved F or W. Each record gives: V gene, J gene, clone size, D gene, CDR3 protein, CDR3 DNA. A D gene is named only where the DNA matches it firmly. Not all rows give a size; the values are once, few, many and, for expanded clones, a class.

TRBV6-2/TRBV6-3	TRBJ2-2	once	.	CASGQGFSGELFF	TGTGCATCGGGGCAGGGGTTCTCCGGGGAGCTGTTTTTT
TRBV24-1	TRBJ2-5	.	TRBD1	CATSEAGDSVETQYF	TGTGCCACCAGTGAAGCTGGGGACAGCGTAGAGACCCAGTACTTC
TRBV19	TRBJ2-1	.	.	CASSIRSGEQFF	TGTGCCAGTAGTATAAGGAGCGGGGAGCAGTTCTTC
TRBV6-1	TRBJ2-1	.	TRBD2	CASSPGLDNEQFF	TGTGCCAGCAGCCCCGGACTAGACAATGAGCAGTTCTTC
TRBV7-2	TRBJ1-5	few	.	CASSFPQQPQHF	TGTGCCAGCAGCTTCCCGCAACAGCCCCAGCATTTT
TRBV18	TRBJ2-6	.	TRBD1	CASVGQGTFPPTGANVLTF	TGTGCCAGTGTCGGACAGGGGACTTTTCCCCCTACTGGGGCCAACGTCCTGACTTTC
TRBV6-2/TRBV6-3	TRBJ2-1	few	.	CASSRDSYNEQFF	TGTGCCAGCAGTCGGGACTCTTACAATGAGCAGTTCTTC
TRBV20-1	TRBJ1-6	.	TRBD1	CSARQGVSYNSPLHF	TGCAGTGCTAGACAGGGGGTTTCCTATAATTCACCCCTCCACTTT
TRBV19	TRBJ2-5	few	.	CASSIGGAQETQYF	TGTGCCAGTAGTATCGGCGGGGCCCAAGAGACCCAGTACTTC
TRBV6-6	TRBJ1-3	.	.	CASSTPGPINTLYF	TGTGCCAGCAGTACTCCGGGGCCGATAAACACCTTATATTTT
TRBV15	TRBJ2-7	.	.	CATSRGTYEQYF	TGTGCCACCAGCAGAGGTACCTACGAGCAGTACTTC
TRBV10-3	TRBJ2-5	few	.	CAIGSQTQETQYF	TGTGCCATCGGTAGTCAGACCCAAGAGACCCAGTACTTC
TRBV7-6	TRBJ1-2	many	.	CASGTAPAYGYTF	TGTGCCAGCGGGACGGCACCCGCCTATGGCTACACCTTC
TRBV10-3	TRBJ1-1	few	TRBD1	CAIRGQAMNTEAFF	TGTGCCATCAGGGGACAGGCCATGAACACTGAAGCTTTCTTT
TRBV4-1	TRBJ1-2	many	.	CASSQAPAPYGYTF	TGCGCCAGCAGCCAAGCCCCGGCACCATATGGCTACACCTTC
TRBV12-3/TRBV12-4	TRBJ2-1	many	TRBD1	CASSPPETGTYYNEQFF	TGTGCCAGCAGTCCACCCGAGACAGGGACCTACTACAATGAGCAGTTCTTC
TRBV7-9	TRBJ1-2	.	TRBD1	CASSLGTGGNHGYTF	TGTGCCAGCAGCTTAGGTACAGGGGGAAACCATGGCTACACCTTC
TRBV7-2	TRBJ1-1	many	.	CASSGDGNTEAFF	TGTGCCAGCAGTGGCGACGGGAACACTGAAGCTTTCTTT
TRBV12-3/TRBV12-4	TRBJ1-1	few	.	CASSLGAGLGTEAFF	TGTGCCAGCAGTTTAGGGGCAGGGTTGGGGACTGAAGCTTTCTTT
TRBV7-6	TRBJ1-1	few	.	CASSPRGEAFF	TGTGCCAGCAGCCCGAGGGGTGAAGCTTTCTTT